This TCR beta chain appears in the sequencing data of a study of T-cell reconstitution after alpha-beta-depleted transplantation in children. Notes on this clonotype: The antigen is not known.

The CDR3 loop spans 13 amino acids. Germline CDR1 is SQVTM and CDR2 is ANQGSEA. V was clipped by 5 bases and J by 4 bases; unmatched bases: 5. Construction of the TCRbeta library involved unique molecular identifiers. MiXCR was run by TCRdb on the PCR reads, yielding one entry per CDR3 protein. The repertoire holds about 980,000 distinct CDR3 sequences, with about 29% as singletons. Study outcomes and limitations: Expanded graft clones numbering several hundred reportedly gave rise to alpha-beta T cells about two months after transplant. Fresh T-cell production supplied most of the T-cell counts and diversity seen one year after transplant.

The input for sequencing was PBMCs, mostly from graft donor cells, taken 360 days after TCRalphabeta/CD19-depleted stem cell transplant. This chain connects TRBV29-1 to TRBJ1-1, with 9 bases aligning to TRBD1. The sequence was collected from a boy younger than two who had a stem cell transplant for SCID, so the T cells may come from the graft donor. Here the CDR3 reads CSVWDRVGTEAFF. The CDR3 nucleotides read TGCAGCGTTTGGGACAGGGTAGGCACTGAAGCTTTCTTT.